Detailed here is one T cell receptor (beta chain). The data were taken from a study of blood T cell repertoires in COVID-19. About the study: T cells, B-cell-depleted T cells, or PBMCs supplied cDNA or gDNA.

This CDR3 region has 12 residues. V gave up 5 bases and J gave up 11 bases, with 16 bases separating them. The germline gives CDR1 GTSNPN, CDR2 SVGIG (reference sequence). Original processing methods: Scientists estimated how many nucleated cells there were by amplifying reference gene primers. TCRdb's table, derived via immunoSEQ multiplex PCR, lists solely in-frame clones and lacks some. The DNA gave D and trimming, while V, J and clone size come from that table. This sample yields 220,000 or so clones, of which approximately 86% are seen a single time; roughly a tenth belongs to the top ten. Those enrolled in Seattle joined during active infection and were followed longitudinally afterward.

This chain joins TRBV30 and TRBJ2-4; D not resolved. The TCR originated in a woman between 50 and 59 years old with COVID-19, enrolled during active disease. Input material: peripheral blood. The CDR3 region has the DNA TGTGCCTGGGGAAACCTTGGGCTACTTCAGTACTTC. It specifies CAWGNLGLLQYF.